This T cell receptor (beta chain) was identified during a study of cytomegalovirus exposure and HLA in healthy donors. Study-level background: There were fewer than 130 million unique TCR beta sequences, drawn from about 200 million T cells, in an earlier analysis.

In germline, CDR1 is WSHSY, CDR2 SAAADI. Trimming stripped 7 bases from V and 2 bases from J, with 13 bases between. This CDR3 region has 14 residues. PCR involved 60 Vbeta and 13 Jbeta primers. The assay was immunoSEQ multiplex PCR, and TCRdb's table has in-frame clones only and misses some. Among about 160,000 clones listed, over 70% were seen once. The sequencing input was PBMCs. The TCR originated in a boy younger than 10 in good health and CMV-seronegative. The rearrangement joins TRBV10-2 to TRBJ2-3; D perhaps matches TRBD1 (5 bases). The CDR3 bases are TGCGCCAGCAATACCGGACACTCCACAGATACGCAGTATTTT. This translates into CASNTGHSTDTQYF.